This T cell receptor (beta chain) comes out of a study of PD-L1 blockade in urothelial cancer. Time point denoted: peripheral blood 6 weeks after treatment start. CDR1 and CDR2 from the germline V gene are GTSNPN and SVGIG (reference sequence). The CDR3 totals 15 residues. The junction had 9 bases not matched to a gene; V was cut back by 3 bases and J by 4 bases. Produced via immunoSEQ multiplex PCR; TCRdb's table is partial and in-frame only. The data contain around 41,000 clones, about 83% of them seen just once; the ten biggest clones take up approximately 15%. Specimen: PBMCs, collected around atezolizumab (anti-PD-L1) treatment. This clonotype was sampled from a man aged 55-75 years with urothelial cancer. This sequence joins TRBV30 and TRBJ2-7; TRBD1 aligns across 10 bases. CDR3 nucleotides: TGTGCCTGGAGGTCCGGGACAGGGGCTCTATACGAGCAGTACTTC. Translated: CAWRSGTGALYEQYF. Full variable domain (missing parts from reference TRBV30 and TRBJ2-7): SQTIHQWPATLVQPVGSPLSLECTVEGTSNPNLYWYRQAAGRGLQLLFYSVGIGQISSEVPQNLSASRPQDRQFILSSKKLLLSDSGFYLCAWRSGTGALYEQYFGPGTRLTVT.